The text below deals with one T cell receptor (beta chain). Its antigen is still unknown. No much larger clone is present one base from it, and per-base qualities are unavailable. The immunoSEQ Assay, a bias-controlled multiplex PCR, was used to amplify TCRbeta CDR3 regions from genomic DNA. As for the original processing: The number of nucleated cells in each sample was estimated from the amplification of reference gene primers within the assay. To quantify the absolute abundance of each unique TCRbeta CDR3 rearrangement, sequence reads were collapsed and filtered. Productive Simpson clonality was computed per sample as the square root of Simpson's diversity index over productive rearrangements. The table was pulled from immuneACCESS by TCRdb, which kept in-frame rearrangements only. Such tables lose some clones; where checked, under half of the loss comes from unresolved V genes, and the rest has no known cause. The DNA gave D and trimming, while V, J and clone size come from that table. Recorded for this sample are around 100,000 clones; 75% to 90% of them occurred a single time. The ten largest clones take up around 1.6% of the sample.

Whole blood was collected in K2EDTA tubes by collaborating institutions according to the institutions' own protocols. For TCRbeta analysis, collaborator samples were shipped as frozen whole blood, as isolated PBMCs, or as DNA extracted from either sample type. Reading the germline V gene (reference sequence) gives CDR1 SGHNT and CDR2 YYREEE. Germline trimming amounts to 4 bases on V and 5 bases on J, with 15 as the count of junction bases outside the gene matches. There are 17 amino acids in the CDR3, from cysteine to phenylalanine inclusive. Only the CDR3 region is kept as DNA, spanning 51 bases read in frame from base 1. The data were obtained in a study of blood T cell repertoires in COVID-19 (TCRdb year 2020). About the full investigation: The collaborator samples originated in the United States, Italy and Spain and spanned the acute and convalescent phases of COVID-19. The prospective study material was composed of cDNA or gDNA derived from T cells, B-cell-depleted T cells, or PBMCs. Deeply sampled blood TCRbeta repertoires from subjects exposed to, actively infected with, or recovered from COVID-19 were included in the dataset. A freely available public database, intended as a resource for researchers studying the immune response to SARS-CoV-2, is where the repertoires were released. The samples were drawn from the first 160 participants of the ongoing ImmuneRACE study and from some 1,300 subjects provided by 6 global collaborators. A de-identified subject ID, COVID-19 status, age in years and sex were almost always included in the sample metadata. Where HLA class I and class II types were available, the types were taken from metadata supplied by the sample provider, not from assay-based typing.

Points the paper makes about the study in general: Clinical and demographic metadata were provided uncurated, with the amount varying by source and participant.

Specimen: peripheral blood. This sequence originates from a man of 80 years or more with acute or convalescent COVID-19. Here the chain combines TRBV5-4 and TRBJ2-1; 7 bases in between match TRBD2. The bases read TGTGCCAGCAGCCGCGACCCCGGGACTACACTCAACAATGAGCAGTTCTTC. This gives the protein CASSRDPGTTLNNEQFF.